This record concerns one TCR beta chain sequence. Its antigen is still unknown. Some clones are missing from TCRdb's copy, which holds only in-frame ones; the method was immunoSEQ multiplex PCR. The sample has 80,000 or so clones, just over 90% seen once; the top ten hold about 4.9%. CDR3 length equals 13 residues. From germline, CDR1 is MGHRA and CDR2 YSYEKL. Trimming pared 3 bases from V and 0 bases from J, leaving 3 bases between. This sample stems from a study of T cell responses to AZD1222 COVID-19 vaccine. Study-wide findings and caveats: Donors skewed white British and female; clonal diversity was possibly underestimated. In the spike-specific TCR repertoire, nearly half reportedly target unmutated variant regions. Among those given AZD1222, only six or seven were seropositive at baseline.

The clonotype comes from an adult in good health. The source was peripheral blood, collected on day 0 of MenACWY control vaccination. J is TRBJ1-5 and V is TRBV4-1; unclear D gene. CDR3 DNA: TGCGCCAGCAGCCAGGATAGCAATCAGCCCCAGCATTTT. Translated, it gives CASSQDSNQPQHF.